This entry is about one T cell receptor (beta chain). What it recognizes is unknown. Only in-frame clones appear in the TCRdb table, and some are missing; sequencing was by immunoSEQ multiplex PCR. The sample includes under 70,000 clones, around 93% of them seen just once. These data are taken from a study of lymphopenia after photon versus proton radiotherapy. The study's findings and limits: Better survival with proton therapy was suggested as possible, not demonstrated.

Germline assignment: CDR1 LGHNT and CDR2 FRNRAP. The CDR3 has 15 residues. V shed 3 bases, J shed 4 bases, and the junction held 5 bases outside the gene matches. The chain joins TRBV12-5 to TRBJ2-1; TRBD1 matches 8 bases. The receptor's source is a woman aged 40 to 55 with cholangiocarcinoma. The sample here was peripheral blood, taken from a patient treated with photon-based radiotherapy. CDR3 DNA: TGTGCTAGTGGTTTAGGGACAGGCGATTACAATGAGCAGTTCTTC. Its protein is CASGLGTGDYNEQFF.